The 30 T cell receptor beta chains in this list originate from one sample, sequenced in a study of T-cell reconstitution after alpha-beta-depleted transplantation in children. Molecular barcoding with unique molecular identifiers was used for the TCRbeta library. TCRdb used MiXCR to reprocess the PCR reads, holding one entry per CDR3 protein. The repertoire holds roughly 490,000 distinct CDR3 sequences, with approximately 10% as singletons. This sample comprised PBMCs, mostly from graft donor cells, obtained 180 days after TCRalphabeta/CD19-depleted stem cell transplant. The receptors derive from a female patient aged 2-15 years who had a stem cell transplant for aplastic anemia, so the T cells may come from the graft donor.

This clonotype was picked up a small number of times. The chain combines TRBV29-1 with TRBJ2-2; TRBD2 aligns across 7 bases. CDR1 is SQVTM and CDR2 is ANQGSEA in the germline V gene. The length of the CDR3 is 16 residues. Trimming at V came to 1 base and at J to 0 bases, leaving 5 bases not matched to a gene. The CDR3 loop is CSVEGLANANTGELFF. The CDR3 region has the DNA TGCAGCGTTGAAGGACTAGCAAACGCGAACACCGGGGAGCTGTTTTTT.

The chain uses TRBV28 and TRBJ2-7; D is unresolved. V was shortened by 8 bases and J by 5 bases, with 34 bases between the two germline ends. Germline values: CDR1 MDHEN, CDR2 SYDVKM. CDR3 length equals 19 residues. The CDR3 protein is CASAEEAAAFAAIVHEQYF. Written as DNA, the CDR3 is TGTGCCAGCGCGGAAGAGGCGGCAGCCTTCGCGGCGATCGTACACGAGCAGTACTTC.

This clonotype was counted at least ten times. The chain carries TRBV28 and TRBJ2-1, with 7 bases fitting TRBD2. Per the germline V gene, CDR1 is MDHEN and CDR2 is SYDVKM. Unmatched junction bases numbered 6, after V lost 4 bases and J lost 3 bases. The CDR3 spans 15 residues. The CDR3 here is CASSSSGPLYNEQFF. The CDR3 DNA is TGTGCCAGCAGTTCTAGCGGCCCTCTCTACAATGAGCAGTTCTTC.

This chain uses TRBV29-1 with TRBJ2-5; the match to TRBD1 covers 9 bases. From germline, CDR1 is SQVTM and CDR2 ANQGSEA. The CDR3 loop spans 16 amino acids. The V gene end was trimmed by 4 bases and the J gene end by 4 bases; junction bases not matched to a gene: 13. The CDR3 coding sequence is TGCAGCGTTGCCTTCTACAGGGGGCCTCAAGGAGAGACCCAGTACTTC. Its protein product is CSVAFYRGPQGETQYF. The variable domain in full, completed from reference TRBV29-1 and TRBJ2-5, reads SAVISQKPSRDICQRGTSLTIQCQVDSQVTMMFWYRQQPGQSLTLIATANQGSEATYESGFVIDKFPISRPNLTFSTLTVSNMSPEDSSIYLCSVAFYRGPQGETQYFGPGTRLLVL.

The chain links TRBV7-2 to TRBJ2-3; 9 bases align to TRBD1. Germline CDR1 SGHTA, CDR2 FQGNSA. V shed 3 bases and J 2 bases; nucleotides not matched to a gene: 3. The CDR3 extends over 15 amino acids. The chain's CDR3 is CASSFRDRVTDTQYF. The CDR3 DNA reads as TGTGCCAGCAGCTTTAGGGACAGGGTCACAGATACGCAGTATTTT.

This sequence joins TRBV28 and TRBJ2-7; D gene ambiguous. The CDR3 extends over 13 amino acids. V was cut by 10 bases and J by 0 bases, with 13 bases left in between. Germline assignment: CDR1 MDHEN and CDR2 SYDVKM. The DNA for the CDR3 is TGTGCCACCGGTAGGGATACCTCCTACGAGCAGTACTTC. It is translated as CATGRDTSYEQYF.

There are a few counts of this clonotype. This chain links TRBV25-1 with TRBJ2-1; TRBD2 matches 11 bases. Losses at the gene ends were 2 bases for V and 15 bases for J; bases not matched to a gene: 9. The V gene's germline CDR1 is MGHDK and CDR2 SYGVNS. This CDR3 contains 14 residues. CDR3 DNA sequence: TGTGCCAGCAGTGAACCAAAACCTAGCGGGAGGCTGTTCTTC. Its protein is CASSEPKPSGRLFF.

The chain combines TRBV13 with TRBJ2-1; D may be TRBD1 (7 bases). Trimming stripped 4 bases from V and 3 bases from J, with 28 bases between. Germline V lookup: CDR1 PRHDT, CDR2 FYEKMQ (reference sequence). This CDR3 contains 20 residues. Here the CDR3 reads CASSSQGLGGLARDYNEQFF. The CDR3 DNA reads TGTGCCAGCAGCTCACAGGGCCTAGGGGGCCTAGCGAGAGACTACAATGAGCAGTTCTTC.

V gene TRBV29-1 combines with J gene TRBJ2-4; 14 bases are a match to TRBD2. CDR3 length: 17 amino acids. The germline CDR1 and CDR2 sequences are SQVTM and ANQGSEA. V lost 4 bases to trimming and J lost 0 bases; unmatched junction nucleotides: 5. CDR3 coding DNA: TGCAGCGTTGCCGGGACTAGCGGGAGACTAGCCAAAAACATTCAGTACTTC. Translated, it gives CSVAGTSGRLAKNIQYF.

This clonotype was detected a few times. The chain links TRBV4-3 to TRBJ1-2; 7 bases match TRBD1. V dropped 0 bases and J dropped 4; count of bases not matched to a gene: 5. Germline values: CDR1 LGHNA, CDR2 YSLEER. The length of the CDR3 is 15 residues. CDR3 DNA: TGCGCCAGCAGCCAAGATAGGGACAGAGTCTATGGCTACACCTTC. Amino acids: CASSQDRDRVYGYTF.

Worth noting for this clonotype: The junction departs from the called germline gene at one end, perhaps through a read error. V gene TRBV12-3 or TRBV12-4 combines with J gene TRBJ2-6; maybe TRBD2 (6 bases). The CDR3 loop spans 12 amino acids. CDR3 coding DNA: TGTGCCAGCAGTATGGGGGGCAACGTCCTGACTTTC. This sequence encodes CASSMGGNVLTF.

This clonotype was picked up many times. The chain joins TRBV15 to TRBJ2-7; perhaps TRBD1 as D (7 bases). This CDR3 has 13 amino acids. The V gene lost 3 bases and the J gene lost 4 bases, with 10 bases spanning the gap. Germline V gene lookup returns CDR1 LNHNV and CDR2 YYDKDF (reference sequence). CDR3 amino acids: CATSRRDRYEQYF. The DNA for the CDR3 is TGTGCCACCAGCAGGCGGGACAGATACGAGCAGTACTTC.

The chain combines TRBV7-9 with TRBJ2-3; 9 nucleotides line up with TRBD1. The ends lost 2 bases at V and 2 bases at J; junction bases unmatched: 5. The CDR3 consists of 16 residues. Per germline, CDR1 SEHNR and CDR2 FQNEAQ (reference sequence). CDR3 nucleotides: TGTGCCAGCAGCTTATCGTGGGACAGGGACACAGATACGCAGTATTTT. Its translation: CASSLSWDRDTDTQYF.

This clonotype was seen a few times. V gene TRBV5-4 combines with J gene TRBJ2-1, with D perhaps matching TRBD2 (6 bases). The CDR3 is made up of 20 amino acids. Germline V gene data show CDR1 as SGHNT and CDR2 as YYREEE (reference sequence). The V end was cut by 3 bases, the J end by 6 bases, with 31 bases between. CDR3 in amino acids: CASSSTRTSEFPGEVNEQFF. In DNA, the CDR3 is TGTGCCAGCAGCTCAACACGGACTTCGGAATTTCCGGGAGAGGTCAATGAGCAGTTCTTC.

The chain employs TRBV27 and TRBJ2-7; TRBD1 might be the D (6 bases). V lost 5 bases and J lost 7, with 24 bases in between. Germline V gives CDR1 MNHEY, CDR2 SMNVEV (reference sequence). The CDR3 is 16 amino acids. The CDR3 loop is CASSPLAGAPTREQYF. In DNA, the CDR3 is TGTGCCAGCAGTCCCCTAGCAGGGGCCCCTACCAGGGAGCAGTACTTC.

This clonotype turned up a few times. The J gene is TRBJ1-4, the V gene TRBV7-2; D might be TRBD1 (5 bases). V was cut by 0 bases and J by 6 bases, with 8 bases left in between. CDR1 is SGHTA and CDR2 is FQGNSA in the germline V gene. The CDR3 length is 14 residues. The CDR3 is CASSLALGDEKLFF. The CDR3 coding sequence is TGTGCCAGCAGCTTAGCGCTGGGGGATGAAAAACTGTTTTTT.

The rearrangement uses TRBV7-9 and TRBJ2-2, with unresolved D. Germline V gene data show CDR1 as SEHNR and CDR2 as FQNEAQ (reference sequence). The ends were cut back, 1 base at V and 7 bases at J, with 10 bases in the middle. The CDR3 spans 14 residues. In DNA form, the CDR3 reads TGTGCCAGCAGCTTAGACCAGCTTGGCGGGGAGCTGTTTTTT. Translated: CASSLDQLGGELFF.

This clonotype was counted only a few times. The V gene is TRBV19, the J gene TRBJ1-1; the match to TRBD1 covers 9 bases. Looked up from germline, CDR1 is LNHDA and CDR2 is SQIVND (reference sequence). J lost 7 bases, V lost 7 bases, and 10 bases had no gene match. The CDR3 spans 14 residues. DNA of the CDR3: TGTGCCAGTACGCCGGGACAGGGACGCCATGAAGCTTTCTTT. Its translation is CASTPGQGRHEAFF.

In its sample, this clonotype was seen many times. The genes are TRBV6-5 and TRBJ2-3; the D is unclear. Germline-derived CDR1 and CDR2 are MNHEY and SVGAGI. Trimming took off 3 bases at V and 0 bases at J, with 10 bases between the two ends. The CDR3 is made up of 15 amino acids. CDR3 bases: TGTGCCAGCAGTTATGGCGTAACTAGCACAGATACGCAGTATTTT. Encoded protein: CASSYGVTSTDTQYF.

This clonotype was detected a few times. The CDR3: CASSYRVTSRYQETQYF. The CDR3 DNA follows: TGTGCCAGCAGTTACCGCGTGACTAGCAGGTACCAAGAGACCCAGTACTTC. The chain combines TRBV6-2 or TRBV6-3 with TRBJ2-5; 7 positions match TRBD2. Germline values: CDR1 MNHEY, CDR2 SVGEGT. This CDR3 spans 17 amino acids. Trimming took 2 bases from V and 0 from J; bases not matched to a gene: 9.

This clonotype was detected many times. This sequence joins TRBV12-3 or TRBV12-4 and TRBJ1-5, with unresolved D. This CDR3 comprises 13 residues. V lost 6 bases and J 7 bases, leaving 13 bases between the germline ends. In nucleotides, the CDR3 is TGTGCCAGCAGCCCAAATAAGGACCAGCCCCAGCATTTT. This sequence encodes CASSPNKDQPQHF.

The chain combines TRBV5-1 with TRBJ2-7, with 11 bases that match TRBD1. CDR1 and CDR2 (germline): SGHRS, YFSETQ. The CDR3 consists of 15 residues. Trimming took 4 bases from V and 6 from J; bases not matched to a gene: 9. The CDR3 region has the DNA TGCGCCAGCAGCGCCGGACAGGGGGCCGCCGGCGAGCAGTACTTC. Its translation: CASSAGQGAAGEQYF.

There are many counts of this clonotype. The J gene is TRBJ2-3, the V gene TRBV28; TRBD2 matches 8 bases. The CDR3 contains 15 residues. The junction had 10 bases not matched to a gene; V was cut back by 5 bases and J by 6 bases. Germline CDR1 reads MDHEN; CDR2 reads SYDVKM. CDR3 in amino acids: CASSPRGSGVDTQYF. CDR3 nucleotides: TGTGCCAGCAGTCCCCGGGGTAGCGGGGTCGATACGCAGTATTTT.

The gene calls are TRBV7-2 and TRBJ2-3; D is ambiguous. CDR1 is SGHTA and CDR2 is FQGNSA in the germline V gene. CDR3 size: 17 residues. Trimming stripped 5 bases from V and 4 bases from J, with 22 bases between. The CDR3 region is CASSTRRRGKASDTQYF. CDR3 coding DNA: TGTGCCAGCAGCACGCGACGGAGAGGCAAGGCGTCAGATACGCAGTATTTT.

The J gene is TRBJ2-7, the V gene TRBV27; 8 nucleotides match TRBD1. The CDR3 runs to 17 residues. Germline CDR1 is MNHEY and CDR2 is SMNVEV (reference sequence). Trimming cost V 7 bases and J 3 bases; bases outside gene matches: 17. The CDR3 loop reads CASTYRPGTGKDYEQYF. Here the CDR3 DNA reads TGTGCCAGCACCTACCGCCCCGGGACAGGCAAAGACTACGAGCAGTACTTC.

This rearrangement joins TRBV30 to TRBJ2-5, with D uncertain. Trimming shortened V by 1 base and J by 1 base, and 7 bases separated the two germline ends. The germline gives CDR1 GTSNPN, CDR2 SVGIG (reference sequence). This CDR3 is 13 amino acids long. The CDR3 sequence: CAWSGGIQETQYF. The CDR3 region has the DNA TGTGCCTGGAGTGGAGGTATCCAAGAGACCCAGTACTTC.

In its sample, this clonotype was seen a few times. The chain is built from TRBV5-1 and TRBJ2-7; D might be TRBD1 or TRBD2, each matching 7 bases. The V end lost 1 base, the J end lost 6 bases, and 11 bases lay between the germline ends. This CDR3 has 13 residues. Germline assignment: CDR1 SGHRS and CDR2 YFSETQ. CDR3 sequence: CASSLQGGGEQYV. The CDR3 bases are TGCGCCAGCAGCTTGCAGGGGGGGGGCGAGCAGTACGTC.

This clonotype was picked up many times. The CDR3 DNA reads TGTGCCAGCAGTGAAGAGCCGGGACAAGACTACGAGCAGTACGTC. As protein: CASSEEPGQDYEQYV. The chain recombines TRBV6-1 with TRBJ2-7, with D tentatively TRBD1 (6 bases). Germline loops: CDR1 MNHNS, CDR2 SASEGT. Trimming took off 1 base at V and 3 bases at J, with 13 bases between the two ends. The CDR3 runs to 15 residues.

Concerning this clonotype: A read error may explain this, as a much larger clone is one base away. This sequence joins TRBV5-1 and TRBJ2-7; D tentatively fits TRBD1 or TRBD2 (5 bases each). The CDR3 loop spans 15 amino acids. Trimming removed 0 bases from V and 2 bases from J, with 12 bases in between. The germline V gene encodes CDR1 SGHRS and CDR2 YFSETQ. The CDR3 DNA reads as TGCGCCAGCAGCTTGGGACCAGTGGGGGCCTACGAGCAGTACTTC. It codes for CASSLGPVGAYEQYF.

The table lists this clonotype with a few counts. The CDR3 sequence is CASSRGQGYGYTF. CDR3 DNA sequence: TGTGCCAGCAGTCGTGGGCAGGGCTATGGCTACACCTTC. The chain has TRBV7-3 and TRBJ1-2; tentative D call: TRBD1 (5 bases). This CDR3 is built from 13 residues. Germline V lookup: CDR1 SGHTA, CDR2 FQGTGA. Trimming removed 6 bases from V and 4 bases from J, with 12 bases in between. The whole variable domain, filled in from reference TRBV7-3 and TRBJ1-2, reads GAGVSQTPSNKVTEKGKYVELRCDPISGHTALYWYRQSLGQGPEFLIYFQGTGAADDSGLPNDRFFAVRPEGSVSTLKIQRTERGDSAVYLCASSRGQGYGYTFGSGTRLTVV.